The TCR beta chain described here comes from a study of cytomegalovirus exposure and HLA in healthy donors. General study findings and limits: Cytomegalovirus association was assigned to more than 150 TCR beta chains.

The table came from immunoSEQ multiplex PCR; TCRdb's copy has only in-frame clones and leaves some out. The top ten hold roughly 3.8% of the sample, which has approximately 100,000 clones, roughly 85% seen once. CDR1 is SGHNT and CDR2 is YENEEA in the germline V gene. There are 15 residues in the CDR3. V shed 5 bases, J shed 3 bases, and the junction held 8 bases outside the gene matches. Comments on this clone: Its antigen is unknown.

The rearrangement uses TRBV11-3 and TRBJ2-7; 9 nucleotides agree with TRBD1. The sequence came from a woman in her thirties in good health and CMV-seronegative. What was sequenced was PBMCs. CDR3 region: CASSPHRDRDYEQYF. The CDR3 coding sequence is TGTGCCAGCAGCCCTCACCGGGACAGGGACTACGAGCAGTACTTC.